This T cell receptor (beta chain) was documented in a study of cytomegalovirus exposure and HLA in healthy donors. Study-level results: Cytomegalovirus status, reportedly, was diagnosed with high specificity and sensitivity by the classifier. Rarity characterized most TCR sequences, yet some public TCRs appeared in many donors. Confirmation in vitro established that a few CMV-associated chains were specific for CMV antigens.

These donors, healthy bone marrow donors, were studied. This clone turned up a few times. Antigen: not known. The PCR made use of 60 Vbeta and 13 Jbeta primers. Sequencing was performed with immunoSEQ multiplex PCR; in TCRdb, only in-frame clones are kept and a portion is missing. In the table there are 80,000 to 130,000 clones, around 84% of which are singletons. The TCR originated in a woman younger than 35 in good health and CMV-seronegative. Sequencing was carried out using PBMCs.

The DNA for the CDR3 is TGTGCCAGCAGTTACTTCGGACAGGGGAACGACGAGCAGTACTTC. Its protein is CASSYFGQGNDEQYF. The chain carries TRBV6-5 and TRBJ2-7, with TRBD1 matching over 9 bases. V lost 1 base, J lost 5 bases, and 6 bases stayed unmatched. The CDR3 sequence is 15 residues long. CDR1 is MNHEY and CDR2 is SVGAGI in the germline V gene.